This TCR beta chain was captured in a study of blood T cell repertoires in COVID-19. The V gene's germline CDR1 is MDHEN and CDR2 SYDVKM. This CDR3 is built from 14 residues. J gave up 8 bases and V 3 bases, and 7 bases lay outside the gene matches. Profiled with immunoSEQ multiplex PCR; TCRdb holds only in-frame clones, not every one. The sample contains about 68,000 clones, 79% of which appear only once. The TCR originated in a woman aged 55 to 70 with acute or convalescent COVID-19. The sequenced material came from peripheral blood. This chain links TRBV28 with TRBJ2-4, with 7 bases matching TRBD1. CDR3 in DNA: TGTGCCAGCAGTTTGGTAGGGGGCAGTGACATTCAGTACTTC. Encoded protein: CASSLVGGSDIQYF.